These 17 T cell receptor beta chains share one sample of origin, sequenced in a study of cytomegalovirus exposure and HLA in healthy donors. It was with 60 Vbeta and 13 Jbeta primers that the PCR ran. Profiled with immunoSEQ multiplex PCR; TCRdb holds only in-frame clones, not every one. Here the sample spans about 150,000 clones, 86% being singletons. Sequencing was carried out using PBMCs. All receptors derive from a woman between 18 and 30 years old in good health and CMV-seronegative.

V and J are TRBV9 and TRBJ2-1; 13 positions agree with TRBD2. V shed 5 bases, J shed 2 bases, and the junction held 7 bases outside the gene matches. This CDR3 is 17 amino acids long. CDR1 is SGDLS and CDR2 is YYNGEE in the germline V gene. The CDR3 protein is CASSDRTSGSTYNEQFF. Written as DNA, the CDR3 is TGTGCCAGCAGTGATAGGACTAGCGGGAGCACCTACAATGAGCAGTTCTTC.

This rearrangement joins TRBV28 to TRBJ1-1, with TRBD1 matching over 7 bases. From germline, CDR1 is MDHEN and CDR2 SYDVKM. Trimming took 6 bases from V and 10 from J; bases not matched to a gene: 17. The CDR3 is made up of 15 amino acids. CDR3 in DNA: TGTGCCAGCAGGTACGGGACAGAAGGCATGGTGGGAGCTTTCTTT. It specifies CASRYGTEGMVGAFF.

The chain recombines TRBV6-5 with TRBJ1-2; TRBD1 matches 8 bases. Germline trimming cut 7 bases from V and 4 bases from J; bases unmatched to any gene: 5. CDR1 is MNHEY, CDR2 SVGAGI, per germline. The CDR3 spans 13 residues. The CDR3 nucleotides read TGTGCCAGCACCACAGGGGGAATCTATGGCTACACCTTC. This translates into CASTTGGIYGYTF.

This clone was counted once. CDR3 coding DNA: TGTGCCAGCAGCGTAGGGATAGCCTCTGGGGCCAACGTCCTGACTTTC. This codes for CASSVGIASGANVLTF. The chain employs TRBV9 and TRBJ2-6, with D unresolved. CDR3 size: 16 residues. Germline CDR1 is SGDLS and CDR2 is YYNGEE. Trimming took off 0 bases at V and 0 bases at J, with 7 bases between the two ends.

This clone occurred once. Here the CDR3 reads CASREQGVGETQYF. The CDR3 region has the DNA TGTGCCAGCAGGGAACAGGGGGTTGGAGAGACCCAGTACTTC. This sequence joins TRBV2 and TRBJ2-5, with 8 bases identical to TRBD1. CDR3 length equals 14 residues. Trimming removed 6 bases from V and 4 bases from J; junction bases left unmatched: 7. The V gene's germline CDR1 is SNHLY and CDR2 FYNNEI.

The V gene is TRBV30, the J gene TRBJ2-5; 7 nucleotides align to TRBD1. The germline V gene has CDR1 GTSNPN and CDR2 SVGIG (reference sequence). After removal of 2 bases from V and 2 bases from J, the junction contained 8 bases not matched to a gene. The CDR3 contains 15 residues. This CDR3 reads CAWSPGQAQQETQYF. In nucleotides, the CDR3 is TGTGCCTGGAGTCCCGGACAGGCTCAACAAGAGACCCAGTACTTC.

The chain employs TRBV27 and TRBJ1-2, with TRBD1 matching 9 bases. From germline, CDR1 is MNHEY and CDR2 SMNVEV (reference sequence). J was trimmed by 6 bases and V by 3 bases; bases with no gene match: 2. This CDR3 comprises 13 residues. The CDR3 loop reads CASSLDRGDGYTF. The CDR3, as DNA: TGTGCCAGCAGTTTGGACAGGGGCGATGGCTACACCTTC.

The chain has TRBV4-2 and TRBJ2-1; TRBD2 agrees at 9 bases. The CDR3 is made up of 16 amino acids. Germline CDR1 LGHNA, CDR2 YNFKEQ. V gave up 4 bases and J gave up 5 bases; unmatched junction bases: 9. Written as DNA, the CDR3 is TGTGCCAGCAGCCTTGGGGGGGCTAGCGGGAACAATGAGCAGTTCTTC. It is translated as CASSLGGASGNNEQFF.

J is TRBJ2-7 and V is TRBV10-3, with 7 bases aligning to TRBD1. V trimming: 8 bases; J trimming: 4 bases; junction bases outside the gene matches: 11. The CDR3 runs to 14 residues. Per the germline V gene, CDR1 is ENHRY and CDR2 is SYGVKD. CDR3 DNA sequence: TGTGCCATCCAACCTAGGGACAGCCATTACGAGCAGTACTTC. Translation: CAIQPRDSHYEQYF.

The chain combines TRBV7-8 with TRBJ1-5, with D perhaps matching TRBD1 (5 bases). V was shortened by 5 bases and J by 10 bases, with 21 bases between the two germline ends. The CDR3 sequence is 15 residues long. CDR1 is SGHVS, CDR2 FQNEAQ, per germline. The CDR3 reads CASSTTPWGRDPQHF. The CDR3 region has the DNA TGTGCCAGCAGCACGACTCCGTGGGGCAGGGATCCCCAGCATTTT.

V and J are TRBV27 and TRBJ2-7; TRBD2 is a possible D gene (6 bases). The CDR3 loop spans 15 amino acids. The V gene lost 8 bases and the J gene lost 2 bases, with 19 bases spanning the gap. The germline gives CDR1 MNHEY, CDR2 SMNVEV (reference sequence). The CDR3 region has the DNA TGTGCCAGCTGTAAAATCGGGACTGGGACCTACGAGCAGTACTTC. Protein: CASCKIGTGTYEQYF.

The V call is TRBV9, the J call TRBJ2-2; 10 bases match TRBD2. This CDR3 has 16 amino acids. Germline V lookup: CDR1 SGDLS, CDR2 YYNGEE. Trimming removed 2 bases from V and 6 bases from J; junction bases left unmatched: 7. CDR3 DNA sequence: TGTGCCAGCAGCGTTAGCGGGGGGACCACACCCGGGGAGCTGTTTTTT. Its translation: CASSVSGGTTPGELFF.

This chain joins TRBV27 and TRBJ2-5; 11 bases align to TRBD1. CDR1 is MNHEY and CDR2 is SMNVEV in the germline V gene (reference sequence). The CDR3 length is 16 residues. V lost 2 bases, J lost 4 bases, and 6 bases stayed unmatched. Here the CDR3 reads CASSLVGDRGRETQYF. The CDR3 DNA sequence: TGTGCCAGCAGTTTAGTGGGGGACAGGGGGAGAGAGACCCAGTACTTC.

V usage is TRBV1 and J usage is TRBJ2-7; TRBD2 is the table's D call, not checked against the DNA. TRBV1 is recorded as a pseudogene. The length of the CDR3 is 16 residues. The CDR3 loop is CTSSQEGTSGTYEQYF. The CDR3, as DNA: TGCACCAGCAGCCAAGAGGGGACTAGCGGGACCTACGAGCAGTACTTC.

The rearrangement uses TRBV5-1 and TRBJ1-6, with 7 bases identical to TRBD1. V trimming: 2 bases; J trimming: 4 bases; junction bases outside the gene matches: 6. The CDR3 spans 16 residues. The germline V gene encodes CDR1 SGHRS and CDR2 YFSETQ. CDR3 sequence reads: CASSFSQDRYNSPLHF. The CDR3 nucleotides read TGCGCCAGCAGCTTTTCCCAGGACAGGTATAATTCACCCCTCCACTTT.

The V call is TRBV28, the J call TRBJ2-7; 11 bases are a match to TRBD2. Losses at the gene ends were 2 bases for V and 3 bases for J; bases not matched to a gene: 9. The CDR3 totals 17 residues. The germline V gene encodes CDR1 MDHEN and CDR2 SYDVKM. CDR3 sequence: CASSLPARLAGNYEQYF. Written as DNA, the CDR3 is TGTGCCAGCAGTTTACCAGCACGACTAGCGGGAAACTACGAGCAGTACTTC.

This clone has more than one count but fewer than ten. The chain uses TRBV10-3 and TRBJ2-5; maybe TRBD1 (7 bases). Trimming stripped 11 bases from V and 0 bases from J, with 16 bases between. The CDR3 spans 14 residues. CDR1 and CDR2 (germline): ENHRY, SYGVKD. The CDR3 spells CAVRGTAYQETQYF. DNA for the CDR3: TGTGCCGTTCGGGGGACAGCGTACCAAGAGACCCAGTACTTC.